The present TCR beta chain was sequenced within a study of OX40 agonist ivuxolimab in advanced cancers. Study in general: Participants, 75% to 85% male, averaged about 59 years of age, ranging from roughly 20 to 79. Whole-study results and caveats: CD4+ and CD8+ blood T cells expanded clonally by week 6 at 0.1 to 3.0 mg/kg.

About this clone: Its specificity is unknown.

Here immunoSEQ multiplex PCR was the method, and the copy in TCRdb shows in-frame clones only, minus some. Here the sample spans about 100,000 clones, roughly 95% being singletons. Germline CDR1 MNHEY, CDR2 SMNVEV (reference sequence). Trimming cost V 8 bases and J 2 bases, with 21 bases left between them. The CDR3 length is 16 residues. The input for sequencing was CD4+ or CD8+ T cells sorted from blood, taken in a trial of the OX40 agonist ivuxolimab. This rearrangement joins TRBV27 to TRBJ1-2; possibly TRBD1 for D (5 bases). This sequence originates from an adult with an advanced solid tumor such as melanoma, head and neck, liver or kidney cancer. The DNA for the CDR3 is TGTGCCAGCCGCTTTTTAGGGGAACAGCTGAACTATGGCTACACCTTC. It encodes CASRFLGEQLNYGYTF.